One sample yielded the 25 T cell receptor beta chains listed below, sequenced in a study of blood T cell repertoires in COVID-19 (dated by TCRdb to the early 2020s). The library was generated by the immunoSEQ multiplex PCR assay. TCRdb took over this immuneACCESS table, retaining in-frame rearrangements with V and J assigned. Such tables are incomplete; in checked studies, under half of the missing clones stem from an unresolved V gene, and the remainder is unexplained. Present in this sample are 150,000 to 200,000 clones, 80% to 90% of which were seen just once. The ten largest clones represent 3% to 4% of the sample. Sequenced material: peripheral blood. All receptors come from a man aged 55 to 70 with acute or convalescent COVID-19.

This sequence joins TRBV19 and TRBJ2-2; TRBD1 matches 7 bases. CDR3 length equals 15 residues. CDR1 is LNHDA, CDR2 SQIVND, per germline (reference sequence). V lost 4 bases and J lost 4; bases outside the gene matches: 6. CDR3 region: CASSTGQTSTGELFF. The CDR3 nucleotides are TGTGCCAGTAGTACGGGACAGACCTCCACCGGGGAGCTGTTTTTT.

This chain connects TRBV15 to TRBJ2-7; D possibly corresponds to TRBD2 (6 bases). The CDR3 is 15 residues long. The ends were cut back, 0 bases at V and 6 bases at J, with 15 bases in the middle. The germline CDR1 and CDR2 sequences are LNHNV and YYDKDF (reference sequence). CDR3 sequence: CATSREGTGVAEQYF. The DNA for the CDR3 is TGTGCCACCAGCAGAGAAGGAACGGGAGTGGCCGAGCAGTACTTC.

The chain is built from TRBV19 and TRBJ2-5; 15 bases match TRBD2. With V trimmed by 5 bases and J by 5 bases, 9 bases remained unmatched. CDR1 and CDR2 from the germline V gene are LNHDA and SQIVND (reference sequence). CDR3 length: 17 amino acids. CDR3 sequence reads: CASSRGLAGGPRETQYF. In DNA form, the CDR3 reads TGTGCCAGTAGTCGTGGACTAGCGGGAGGGCCTCGGGAGACCCAGTACTTC. The full variable domain, completed using reference TRBV19 and TRBJ2-5, is DGGITQSPKYLFRKEGQNVTLSCEQNLNHDAMYWYRQDPGQGLRLIYYSQIVNDFQKGDIAEGYSVSREKKESFPLTVTSAQKNPTAFYLCASSRGLAGGPRETQYFGPGTRLLVL.

The CDR3 protein is CASSLIYTGSSYNSPLHF. The CDR3 nucleotides are TGTGCCAGCAGCTTAATCTATACAGGGAGCTCCTATAATTCACCCCTCCACTTT. The J gene is TRBJ1-6, the V gene TRBV7-8; D is perhaps TRBD1 (6 bases). Trimming left V 2 bases short and J 0 bases short, with 14 bases between. Germline CDR1 and CDR2: SGHVS and FQNEAQ. This CDR3 comprises 18 residues.

The chain recombines TRBV2 with TRBJ2-1; TRBD2 agrees at 9 bases. CDR3 length equals 17 residues. V shed 9 bases and J 5 bases; nucleotides not matched to a gene: 17. From germline, CDR1 is SNHLY and CDR2 FYNNEI. The CDR3 loop is CARGPVGVSSGDNEQFF. The CDR3 DNA follows: TGTGCCAGGGGACCAGTAGGGGTGTCTAGCGGGGACAATGAGCAGTTCTTC.

The rearrangement uses TRBV7-8 and TRBJ2-7, with D uncertain. Between the trimmed V and J ends, which lost 0 bases and 7 bases, there was a span of 16 bases. This CDR3 has 15 amino acids. Germline-derived CDR1 and CDR2 are SGHVS and FQNEAQ. CDR3 DNA: TGTGCCAGCAGCTTAGCGAGGTTACTCGTCGGTGAGCAGTACTTC. Its translation is CASSLARLLVGEQYF.

This sequence joins TRBV5-1 and TRBJ1-2; the D gene is possibly TRBD1 (6 bases). The V gene's germline CDR1 is SGHRS and CDR2 YFSETQ. The CDR3 has 13 residues. Deletions cut 3 bases from V and 2 bases from J, with 8 bases between. The chain's CDR3 is CASSSTGNYGYTF. The CDR3 DNA reads TGCGCCAGCAGCTCTACAGGGAACTATGGCTACACCTTC.

This clone was recorded once. CDR3: CASGPGRSGYNEQFF. DNA for the CDR3: TGTGCTAGTGGCCCTGGGAGATCCGGCTACAATGAGCAGTTCTTC. The gene calls are TRBV12-5 and TRBJ2-1; a weak D match, TRBD2 (5 bases). This CDR3 is 15 amino acids long. The germline V gene has CDR1 LGHNT and CDR2 FRNRAP. V lost 6 bases and J lost 3, with 15 bases in between.

The chain has TRBV4-3 and TRBJ1-5; the D gene is possibly TRBD1 (6 bases). V dropped 0 bases and J dropped 6 bases, with 6 bases sitting between them. Germline-derived CDR1 and CDR2 are LGHNA and YSLEER. The CDR3 totals 13 residues. The CDR3 DNA is TGCGCCAGCAGCCAAGAACAGGGTCAGCCCCAGCATTTT. This gives the protein CASSQEQGQPQHF.

This clone occurred a few times. This sequence joins TRBV19 and TRBJ2-3, with 7 bases fitting TRBD1. Losses at the gene ends were 4 bases for V and 5 bases for J; bases not matched to a gene: 6. The CDR3 spans 14 residues. Germline V CDR1 and CDR2: LNHDA, SQIVND (reference sequence). The CDR3 nucleotides are TGTGCCAGTAGTAAGGGACAGAAAATAGATACGCAGTATTTT. Protein product: CASSKGQKIDTQYF.

The rearrangement uses TRBV30 and TRBJ2-1; 10 nucleotides line up with TRBD2. This CDR3 spans 18 amino acids. Germline V lookup: CDR1 GTSNPN, CDR2 SVGIG (reference sequence). V trimming: 8 bases; J trimming: 7 bases; junction bases outside the gene matches: 23. The CDR3 is CARSSSWGSGRRRNEQFF. The CDR3 DNA sequence: TGTGCCCGCTCCTCCTCCTGGGGTAGCGGGAGGAGAAGAAATGAGCAGTTCTTC.

The chain joins TRBV6-5 to TRBJ1-2, with 7 bases lining up with TRBD1. The CDR3 runs 15 residues. Germline CDR1 reads MNHEY; CDR2 reads SVGAGI. J lost 4 bases, V lost 6 bases, and 11 bases had no gene match. The CDR3 DNA reads as TGTGCCAGCAGCGTCGGGACAGCGGGCAGCTATGGCTACACCTTC. Encoded protein: CASSVGTAGSYGYTF.

This clone appeared once. The chain couples TRBV18 to TRBJ2-5; perhaps TRBD2 as D (6 bases). Germline V gene lookup returns CDR1 KGHSH and CDR2 LQKENI. This CDR3 contains 14 residues. The V and J ends lost 3 bases and 5 bases respectively, with 13 bases between them. Here the CDR3 reads CASSPFRLGETQYF. The DNA of the CDR3 is TGTGCCAGCTCACCGTTTAGACTAGGGGAGACCCAGTACTTC.

The chain has TRBV9 and TRBJ1-2; TRBD1 agrees at 7 bases. The CDR3 is made up of 14 amino acids. Germline trimming cut 0 bases from V and 6 bases from J; bases unmatched to any gene: 5. The germline V gene has CDR1 SGDLS and CDR2 YYNGEE. The CDR3 here is CASSVEWDSNGYTF. The CDR3 DNA sequence: TGTGCCAGCAGCGTAGAATGGGACAGTAATGGCTACACCTTC.

The chain carries TRBV19 and TRBJ2-2, with 9 nucleotides matching TRBD1. J lost 5 bases, V lost 7 bases, and 8 bases had no gene match. The CDR3 totals 15 residues. Germline loops: CDR1 LNHDA, CDR2 SQIVND (reference sequence). CDR3 DNA sequence: TGTGCCAGTATCTCCACAGGGGGCGAAACCGGGGAGCTGTTTTTT. Translation gives CASISTGGETGELFF.

About this clone: This CDR3 is also generated by other DNA sequences in the sample. The chain links TRBV28 to TRBJ1-1; no firm D call. Germline V CDR1 and CDR2: MDHEN, SYDVKM. The CDR3 is 12 residues long. V was cut by 5 bases and J by 1 base, with 5 bases left in between. In DNA, the CDR3 is TGTGCCAGCAGTCTGAGGAACACTGAAGCTTTCTTT. Protein product: CASSLRNTEAFF.

This chain uses TRBV28 with TRBJ1-3; perhaps TRBD1 as D (6 bases). Per the germline V gene, CDR1 is MDHEN and CDR2 is SYDVKM. This CDR3 has 15 residues. Trimming removed 5 bases at V and 5 bases at J, with 16 bases between. The CDR3 here is CASSPDGRGRNTIYF. CDR3 coding DNA: TGTGCCAGCAGTCCCGACGGCAGGGGTAGAAACACCATATATTTT.

CDR3 protein: CASSHGIYEQYF. The CDR3 nucleotides read TGTGCCAGCAGCCACGGGATCTACGAGCAGTACTTC. The chain has TRBV12-3 or TRBV12-4 and TRBJ2-7; D possibly corresponds to TRBD2 (5 bases). V lost 6 bases and J 3 bases, leaving 9 bases between the germline ends. This CDR3 spans 12 amino acids.

This rearrangement joins TRBV6-6 to TRBJ2-7, with D hard to call. Trimming pared 5 bases from V and 2 bases from J, leaving 4 bases between. From germline, CDR1 is MNHNY and CDR2 SVGAGI (reference sequence). There are 11 residues in the CDR3. In DNA, the CDR3 is TGTGCCAGCAGTCTCACCTACGAGCAGTACTTC. Its translation: CASSLTYEQYF.

This chain's CDR3 is CASTSQANTGELFF. CDR3 coding DNA: TGTGCCAGCACCAGTCAGGCTAACACCGGGGAGCTGTTTTTT. This chain links TRBV6-5 with TRBJ2-2; D uncertain. V was clipped by 7 bases and J by 2 bases, with 11 bases between them. The germline V gene encodes CDR1 MNHEY and CDR2 SVGAGI. The CDR3 consists of 14 residues.

The chain carries TRBV5-4 and TRBJ2-1; a possible D gene is TRBD2 (6 bases). The V and J ends lost 0 bases and 5 bases respectively, with 12 bases between them. Germline CDR1 SGHNT, CDR2 YYREEE (reference sequence). This CDR3 has 15 residues. CDR3 region: CASSLVGSGDNEQFF. The CDR3 region has the DNA TGTGCCAGCAGCTTGGTGGGTAGCGGTGACAATGAGCAGTTCTTC.

The chain employs TRBV7-2 and TRBJ2-3; 9 bases align to TRBD2. This CDR3 has 16 residues. Germline V CDR1 and CDR2: SGHTA, FQGNSA. V gave up 4 bases and J gave up 4 bases; unmatched junction bases: 9. The CDR3 is CASSSSGTSRADTQYF. As DNA, the CDR3 is TGTGCCAGCAGCTCGTCCGGGACTAGCCGGGCAGATACGCAGTATTTT.

The V gene is TRBV3-1 (or the pseudogene TRBV3-2), the J gene TRBJ1-2, with 7 bases lining up with TRBD1. Germline CDR1 is LGHDT and CDR2 is YNNKEL (reference sequence). The CDR3 spans 15 residues. Trimming removed 0 bases from V and 5 bases from J; junction bases left unmatched: 6. The DNA for the CDR3 is TGTGCCAGCAGCCAAGAAGGGGGCTTTGGGTATGGCTACACCTTC. Translated: CASSQEGGFGYGYTF.

This clone occurred once. This chain connects TRBV3-1 (or the pseudogene TRBV3-2) to TRBJ2-7, with 10 bases aligning to TRBD1. This CDR3 is 15 amino acids long. Per germline, CDR1 LGHDT and CDR2 YNNKEL (reference sequence). J gave up 5 bases and V 4 bases, and 8 bases lay outside the gene matches. CDR3 in amino acids: CASSRARQGANEQYF. CDR3 DNA: TGTGCCAGCAGCCGGGCCCGACAGGGGGCCAACGAGCAGTACTTC.

This sequence joins TRBV9 and TRBJ2-7; TRBD2 agrees at 10 bases. Trimming cost V 8 bases and J 3 bases; bases outside gene matches: 11. Germline V gene data show CDR1 as SGDLS and CDR2 as YYNGEE. The CDR3 runs 15 residues. The CDR3 nucleotides read TGTGCCAGTTCTGAAGGGGCTAGCGGGAGCTACGAGCAGTACTTC. It codes for CASSEGASGSYEQYF.